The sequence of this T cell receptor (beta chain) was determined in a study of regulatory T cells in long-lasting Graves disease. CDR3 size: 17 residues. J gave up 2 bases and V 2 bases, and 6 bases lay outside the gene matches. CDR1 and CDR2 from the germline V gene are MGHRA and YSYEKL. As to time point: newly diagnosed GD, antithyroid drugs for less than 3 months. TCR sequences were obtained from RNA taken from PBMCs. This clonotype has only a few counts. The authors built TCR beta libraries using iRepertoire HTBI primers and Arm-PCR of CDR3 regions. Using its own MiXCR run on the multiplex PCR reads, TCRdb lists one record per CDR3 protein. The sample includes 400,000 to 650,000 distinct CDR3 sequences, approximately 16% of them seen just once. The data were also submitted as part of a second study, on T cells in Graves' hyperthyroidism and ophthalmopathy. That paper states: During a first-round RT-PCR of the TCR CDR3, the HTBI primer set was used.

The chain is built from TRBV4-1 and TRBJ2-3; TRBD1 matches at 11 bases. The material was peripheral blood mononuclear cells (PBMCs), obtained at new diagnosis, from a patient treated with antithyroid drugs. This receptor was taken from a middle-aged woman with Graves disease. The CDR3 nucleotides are TGCGCCAGCAGCCAACTCTGGACAGGGGGCAACACAGATACGCAGTATTTT. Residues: CASSQLWTGGNTDTQYF.